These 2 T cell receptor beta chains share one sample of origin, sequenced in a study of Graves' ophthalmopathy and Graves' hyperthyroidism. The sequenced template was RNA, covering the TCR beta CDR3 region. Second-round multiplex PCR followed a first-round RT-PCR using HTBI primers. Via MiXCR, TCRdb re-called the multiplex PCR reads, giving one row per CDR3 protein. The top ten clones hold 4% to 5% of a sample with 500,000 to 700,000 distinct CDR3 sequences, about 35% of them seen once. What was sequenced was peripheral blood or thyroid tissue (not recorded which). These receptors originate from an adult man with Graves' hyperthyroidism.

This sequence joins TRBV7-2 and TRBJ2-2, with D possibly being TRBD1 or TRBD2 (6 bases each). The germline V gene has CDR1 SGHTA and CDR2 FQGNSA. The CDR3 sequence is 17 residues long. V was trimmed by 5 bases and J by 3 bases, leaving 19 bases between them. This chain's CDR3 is CASSALGGGAHTGELFF. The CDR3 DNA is TGTGCCAGCAGCGCGCTTGGGGGCGGGGCCCACACCGGGGAGCTGTTTTTT.

The CDR3 coding sequence is TGTGCCAGCAGTGTCCCCGGGCGACAGGATTTCATCTATGGCTACACCTTC. The encoded protein is CASSVPGRQDFIYGYTF. The V gene is TRBV2, the J gene TRBJ1-2; a possible D gene is TRBD1 (6 bases). The V and J ends lost 4 bases and 4 bases respectively, with 22 bases between them. There are 17 residues in the CDR3. Germline V gene lookup returns CDR1 SNHLY and CDR2 FYNNEI.